Below, 30 T cell receptor beta chains from the same sample are listed, as sequenced in a study of blood T cells in healthy people across ages. The use of a sample-barcoded 5' primer and a J-beta primer mix characterized a second PCR of 7 to 11 cycles. A single record per CDR3 protein comes from TCRdb applying MiXCR to the 5' RACE reads. The repertoire has fewer than 700,000 distinct CDR3 sequences, roughly 43% of them found once; the top ten carry 25% to 35%. The sample was blood. The receptors shown here come from an elderly man in good health.

V usage is TRBV6-5 and J usage is TRBJ2-1, with 11 positions matching TRBD1. Looked up from germline, CDR1 is MNHEY and CDR2 is SVGAGI. CDR3 length equals 16 residues. V dropped 4 bases and J dropped 7; count of bases not matched to a gene: 9. The CDR3 reads CASSSPGTGGHNEQFF. The CDR3, as DNA: TGTGCCAGCAGTTCCCCTGGGACAGGGGGTCATAATGAGCAGTTCTTC.

This clonotype was counted once. The chain links TRBV7-2 to TRBJ2-5, with TRBD2 matching 10 bases. This CDR3 has 14 amino acids. V dropped 4 bases and J dropped 4; count of bases not matched to a gene: 3. Germline V gene sequence: CDR1 SGHTA, CDR2 FQGNSA. The CDR3 DNA follows: TGTGCCAGCAGCTCTAGCGGGAGTCGAGAGACCCAGTACTTC. Protein product: CASSSSGSRETQYF.

In this sample, this clonotype turned up a few times. The rearrangement joins TRBV27 to TRBJ2-7; possibly TRBD2 for D (5 bases). There are 14 residues in the CDR3. Germline assignment: CDR1 MNHEY and CDR2 SMNVEV (reference sequence). The V end was cut by 5 bases, the J end by 4 bases, with 15 bases between. CDR3: CASSTLAGRYEQYF. The CDR3 DNA reads TGTGCCAGCAGTACCCTAGCAGGTAGATACGAGCAGTACTTC.

This chain connects TRBV5-1 to TRBJ2-2; TRBD1 agrees at 11 bases. The V and J ends lost 5 bases and 7 bases, in that order; junction bases with no gene match: 4. This CDR3 spans 14 amino acids. CDR1 and CDR2 from the germline V gene are SGHRS and YFSETQ. CDR3 loop: CASRRTGGFGELFF. CDR3 bases: TGCGCCAGCAGAAGGACAGGGGGCTTCGGGGAGCTGTTTTTT.

V gene TRBV29-1 combines with J gene TRBJ2-1; D not certain. Germline loops: CDR1 SQVTM, CDR2 ANQGSEA. Trimming stripped 3 bases from V and 7 bases from J, with 19 bases between. The CDR3 is 15 residues long. The CDR3 protein is CSVDLPPSRRNEQFF. CDR3 nucleotides: TGCAGCGTTGATTTACCGCCTTCGCGAAGAAATGAGCAGTTCTTC.

V gene TRBV19 combines with J gene TRBJ2-2; D call uncertain. Trimming stripped 4 bases from V and 5 bases from J, with 17 bases between. CDR3 size: 16 residues. Per germline, CDR1 LNHDA and CDR2 SQIVND (reference sequence). CDR3 region: CASSTFNAAITGELFF. CDR3 nucleotides: TGTGCCAGTAGTACCTTTAATGCGGCGATTACCGGGGAGCTGTTTTTT.

The chain has TRBV12-3 or TRBV12-4 and TRBJ2-5; D call uncertain. The CDR3 is 15 residues long. Trimming removed 3 bases from V and 1 base from J, with 12 bases in between. The CDR3 reads CASSFSPFAQETQYF. The DNA for the CDR3 is TGTGCCAGCAGTTTTTCCCCCTTCGCCCAAGAGACCCAGTACTTC.

In this sample, this clonotype turned up a few times. This chain joins TRBV6-5 and TRBJ1-4; 9 bases are a match to TRBD1. CDR1 is MNHEY, CDR2 SVGAGI, per germline. V was clipped by 0 bases and J by 8 bases; unmatched bases: 4. This CDR3 region has 15 residues. CDR3 region: CASSYSNRGREKLFF. CDR3 coding DNA: TGTGCCAGCAGTTACTCGAACAGGGGGCGGGAAAAACTGTTTTTT.

The CDR3 loop reads CSASRLAGMETQYF. The CDR3 nucleotides read TGCAGTGCTAGCCGACTAGCGGGAATGGAGACCCAGTACTTC. The V gene is TRBV20-1, the J gene TRBJ2-5; 11 bases match TRBD2. This CDR3 is built from 14 residues. Trimming removed 3 bases from V and 5 bases from J; junction bases left unmatched: 5. Per germline, CDR1 DFQATT and CDR2 SNEGSKA (reference sequence).

V and J are TRBV5-1 and TRBJ1-2, with unresolved D. Between the trimmed V and J ends, which lost 2 bases and 4 bases, there was a span of 12 bases. Germline V lookup: CDR1 SGHRS, CDR2 YFSETQ. CDR3 length: 14 amino acids. The CDR3 DNA follows: TGCGCCAGCAGCTTAGGAGCCGTTACCTATGGCTACACCTTC. Protein: CASSLGAVTYGYTF.

A few counts support this clonotype. The chain combines TRBV12-3 or TRBV12-4 with TRBJ2-1, with 7 bases fitting TRBD1. Losses at the gene ends were 6 bases for V and 8 bases for J; bases not matched to a gene: 10. This CDR3 contains 14 residues. The chain's CDR3 is CASSNLQGSDEQFF. CDR3 nucleotide sequence: TGTGCCAGCAGCAACTTACAGGGGTCCGATGAGCAGTTCTTC.

This chain uses TRBV5-1 with TRBJ2-7; D perhaps matches TRBD2 (6 bases). The germline CDR1 and CDR2 sequences are SGHRS and YFSETQ. Deletions cut 5 bases from V and 0 bases from J, with 18 bases between. This CDR3 region has 16 residues. CDR3 loop: CASRISGGADSYEQYF. For the CDR3, the DNA is TGCGCCAGCAGAATTTCTGGCGGGGCCGACTCCTACGAGCAGTACTTC.

Concerning this clonotype: This may stem from a read error, because a much larger clone lies one nucleotide away. V is TRBV20-1 and J is TRBJ2-7; D ambiguous. The end of the DNA aligns better with TRBJ2-5, so the J call may be wrong. The CDR3 has 11 amino acids. Germline-derived CDR1 and CDR2 are DFQATT and SNEGSKA (reference sequence). This CDR3 is CSGITQETQYF. The CDR3 coding sequence is TGCAGTGGCATCACCCAAGAGACCCAGTACTTC.

Points on this clonotype: The junction differs from germline at one of its ends, possibly a read error. V is TRBV7-2 and J is TRBJ2-3; weak D call: TRBD1 (7 bases). Germline CDR1 is SGHTA and CDR2 is FQGNSA. This CDR3 contains 15 residues. CDR3 coding DNA: TGTGCCGGCAGCTTAGGGCAGGGGGGTACAGATACGCAGTATTTT. Encoded protein: CAGSLGQGGTDTQYF.

On this clonotype: The germline gene is not matched at one end of the junction; a read error may be the cause. The chain uses TRBV5-1 and TRBJ2-7; tentative D call: TRBD2 (5 bases). The germline V gene has CDR1 SGHRS and CDR2 YFSETQ. This CDR3 contains 15 residues. Here the CDR3 reads CASSLVALSSYEQYF. CDR3 coding DNA: TGCGCCAGCAGTTTGGTAGCGTTGAGCTCCTACGAGCAGTACTTC.

In this sample, this clonotype turned up a few times. The DNA of the CDR3 is TGTGCCAGCAGCCCCCAGAGACTAGCGGGAGTCGGCACCGGGGAGCTGTTTTTT. It translates to CASSPQRLAGVGTGELFF. The rearrangement joins TRBV7-2 to TRBJ2-2; 12 nucleotides agree with TRBD2. V lost 5 bases and J lost 4; bases outside the gene matches: 11. The CDR3 sequence is 18 residues long. Germline V gene lookup returns CDR1 SGHTA and CDR2 FQGNSA. The full variable domain, rest sourced from reference TRBV7-2 and TRBJ2-2, is GAGVSQSPSNKVTEKGKDVELRCDPISGHTALYWYRQSLGQGLEFLIYFQGNSAPDKSGLPSDRFSAERTGGSVSTLTIQRTQQEDSAVYLCASSPQRLAGVGTGELFFGEGSRLTVL.

This sequence joins TRBV7-2 and TRBJ2-2, with a possible D match to TRBD2 (6 bases). The germline V gene has CDR1 SGHTA and CDR2 FQGNSA. This CDR3 has 16 residues. The germline V and J ends were trimmed by 4 bases and 4 bases, with 16 bases remaining between them. DNA of the CDR3: TGTGCCAGCAGCTCGCGGGACGGCCGGGGCACCGGGGAGCTGTTTTTT. Translated: CASSSRDGRGTGELFF. Supplemented by reference TRBV7-2 and TRBJ2-2, the full variable domain reads GAGVSQSPSNKVTEKGKDVELRCDPISGHTALYWYRQSLGQGLEFLIYFQGNSAPDKSGLPSDRFSAERTGGSVSTLTIQRTQQEDSAVYLCASSSRDGRGTGELFFGEGSRLTVL.

The chain is built from TRBV30 and TRBJ2-3; the match to TRBD2 covers 10 bases. Germline V gene lookup returns CDR1 GTSNPN and CDR2 SVGIG (reference sequence). The trim removed 3 bases at V and 0 bases at J, leaving 15 bases unmatched. This CDR3 is built from 19 residues. For the CDR3, the DNA is TGTGCCTGGAGATCTCCGCTAGCGGGAGTGTCGGGGAGCACAGATACGCAGTATTTT. It specifies CAWRSPLAGVSGSTDTQYF.

This clonotype was seen a handful of times. The chain is built from TRBV6-5 and TRBJ1-5; the match to TRBD1 covers 8 bases. The CDR3 has 15 residues. Germline V gene sequence: CDR1 MNHEY, CDR2 SVGAGI. V was pared by 6 bases and J by 1 base, with 5 bases of the junction left unmatched. The CDR3 DNA reads TGTGCCAGCAGCTACGACAGGGGAAGCAATCAGCCCCAGCATTTT. Encoded protein: CASSYDRGSNQPQHF.

This clonotype showed up just a few times. The chain is built from TRBV7-9 and TRBJ2-5; 7 bases are a match to TRBD1. CDR3 length equals 16 residues. V gave up 5 bases and J gave up 2 bases; unmatched junction bases: 11. CDR1 and CDR2 (germline): SEHNR, FQNEAQ (reference sequence). The CDR3 bases are TGTGCCAGCAGCCAACCAACCGGGACAGCTCAAGAGACCCAGTACTTC. Amino acids: CASSQPTGTAQETQYF.

The rearrangement uses TRBV12-3 or TRBV12-4 and TRBJ2-5, with 10 nucleotides matching TRBD1. The CDR3 is 13 residues long. The trim removed 4 bases at V and 11 bases at J, leaving 7 bases unmatched. CDR3 region: CASSSDRGFEQYF. The CDR3 DNA sequence: TGTGCCAGCAGTTCGGACAGGGGGTTTGAGCAGTACTTC.

On this clonotype itself: A much larger clone differs by one base, so this may be a read error. The chain recombines TRBV7-6 with TRBJ2-3; D is perhaps TRBD2 (6 bases). V was shortened by 5 bases and J by 1 base, with 16 bases between the two germline ends. Germline values: CDR1 SGHVS, CDR2 FNYEAQ. The CDR3 has 16 residues. The CDR3: CASSDLGGLGTDTQYF. CDR3 DNA sequence: TGTGCCAGCAGCGACCTAGGAGGGCTAGGCACAGATACGCAGTATTTT.

This clonotype was found once. V is TRBV20-1 and J is TRBJ2-5; D may be TRBD2 (6 bases). CDR1 and CDR2 (germline): DFQATT, SNEGSKA (reference sequence). CDR3 length: 16 amino acids. Trimming removed 3 bases at V and 0 bases at J, with 17 bases between. DNA for the CDR3: TGCAGTGCTAGGACTAGTGGGGAGAGGGACCAAGAGACCCAGTACTTC. Translation: CSARTSGERDQETQYF.

In its sample, this clonotype was seen a few times. The J gene is TRBJ2-7, the V gene TRBV20-1, with TRBD2 identical over 11 bases. This CDR3 is 13 amino acids long. V lost 7 bases, J lost 3 bases, and 5 bases stayed unmatched. Germline values: CDR1 DFQATT, CDR2 SNEGSKA (reference sequence). The CDR3 DNA sequence: TGCAGTGAGCCCGGGACTAGCGGCTACGAGCAGTACTTC. This codes for CSEPGTSGYEQYF.

This sequence joins TRBV12-3 or TRBV12-4 and TRBJ2-1; D might be TRBD2 (5 bases). The J call may be wrong; the DNA end is better matched by TRBJ2-7. The CDR3 contains 14 residues. CDR3 in amino acids: CASKRTEPYNEQYF. CDR3 coding DNA: TGTGCCAGCAAGAGGACTGAGCCCTACAATGAGCAGTACTTC.

V is TRBV20-1 and J is TRBJ2-1; 9 bases map to TRBD2. V lost 6 bases to trimming and J lost 4 bases; unmatched junction nucleotides: 7. The CDR3 extends over 14 amino acids. Germline CDR1 and CDR2: DFQATT and SNEGSKA (reference sequence). CDR3 residues: CSARRLAEYNEQFF. DNA of the CDR3: TGCAGTGCCCGAAGACTAGCGGAATACAATGAGCAGTTCTTC.

This clonotype was counted a few times. This chain connects TRBV27 to TRBJ1-1; D may be TRBD1 (6 bases). The V gene's germline CDR1 is MNHEY and CDR2 SMNVEV (reference sequence). V dropped 0 bases and J dropped 4 bases, with 12 bases sitting between them. CDR3 size: 15 residues. This CDR3 is CASSLSRQGFTEAFF. The CDR3 coding sequence is TGTGCCAGCAGTTTATCGAGGCAGGGGTTCACTGAAGCTTTCTTT.

This clonotype was seen only a few times. V and J are TRBV27 and TRBJ2-7; TRBD2 might be the D (6 bases). Germline V gene lookup returns CDR1 MNHEY and CDR2 SMNVEV (reference sequence). This CDR3 is built from 17 residues. V lost 2 bases, J lost 4 bases, and 21 bases lay in between. CDR3 in DNA: TGTGCCAGCAGTTTAGACGTCCGTGTCGGGAGTAGATACGAGCAGTACTTC. It is translated as CASSLDVRVGSRYEQYF.

This clonotype was found many times. The V call is TRBV29-1, the J call TRBJ2-1; maybe TRBD2 (7 bases). The V gene's germline CDR1 is SQVTM and CDR2 ANQGSEA. Trimming left V 5 bases short and J 4 bases short, with 21 bases between. CDR3 length equals 16 residues. The CDR3 protein is CSVPGASGLRYNEQFF. The DNA of the CDR3 is TGCAGCGTTCCGGGGGCTAGCGGTCTCCGGTACAATGAGCAGTTCTTC.

This clonotype came up many times. The V gene is TRBV5-1, the J gene TRBJ2-3, with 10 bases that match TRBD2. Per the germline V gene, CDR1 is SGHRS and CDR2 is YFSETQ. The J segment lost 6 bases and the V segment lost 4 bases, leaving 5 bases of the junction unmatched. The CDR3 covers 14 residues. The CDR3 DNA sequence: TGCGCCAGCAGCAATAGCGGGAGGCTGGATACGCAGTATTTT. It translates to CASSNSGRLDTQYF.